The 13 T cell receptor beta chains below come from one sample, sequenced in a study of identical twins. A single record per CDR3 protein comes from TCRdb applying MiXCR to the 5' RACE reads. The table records about 480,000 distinct CDR3 sequences, 13% to 15% of them present only once. These data are also associated with another study on yellow fever vaccine responses in identical twins.

Sequenced sample: CD4+ T cells sorted from blood. All receptors derive from a woman younger than 35 in good health.

In this sample, this clonotype turned up a few times. V and J are TRBV5-1 and TRBJ2-7, with 7 bases aligning to TRBD1. This CDR3 comprises 15 residues. V gave up 8 bases and J gave up 0 bases; unmatched junction bases: 11. Germline V gene data show CDR1 as SGHRS and CDR2 as YFSETQ. CDR3 residues: CASRPEGDSSYEQYF. The CDR3 DNA is TGCGCCAGTCGCCCCGAGGGGGACAGCTCCTACGAGCAGTACTTC.

This clonotype occurred a few times. The chain employs TRBV3-1 and TRBJ1-4, with D unclear. The CDR3 is 15 amino acids. The germline CDR1 and CDR2 sequences are LGHDT and YNNKEL (reference sequence). The V and J ends lost 0 bases and 3 bases respectively, with 8 bases between them. The CDR3 nucleotides read TGTGCCAGCAGCCAAGATTTGGCAGCTAATGAAAAACTGTTTTTT. Its translation: CASSQDLAANEKLFF.

This clonotype was picked up a small number of times. The V call is TRBV2, the J call TRBJ1-5, with 11 bases that match TRBD1. The CDR3 totals 15 residues. Germline V gene sequence: CDR1 SNHLY, CDR2 FYNNEI. The V gene end was trimmed by 4 bases and the J gene end by 6 bases; junction bases not matched to a gene: 5. The CDR3 loop is CASSGGQGAGQPQHF. As DNA, the CDR3 is TGTGCCAGCAGTGGCGGACAGGGGGCAGGTCAGCCCCAGCATTTT.

This clonotype showed up just a few times. V usage is TRBV5-1 and J usage is TRBJ1-1, with D possibly being TRBD1 (6 bases). Deletions cut 4 bases from V and 5 bases from J, with 15 bases between. The CDR3 loop spans 14 amino acids. CDR1 is SGHRS, CDR2 YFSETQ, per germline. This CDR3 reads CASSPGGARTEAFF. CDR3 coding DNA: TGCGCCAGCAGCCCCGGGGGGGCGCGTACTGAAGCTTTCTTT.

This chain links TRBV7-3 with TRBJ1-1, with D hard to call. CDR3 length equals 14 residues. CDR1 is SGHTA, CDR2 FQGTGA, per germline. V lost 2 bases and J lost 2, with 9 bases in between. CDR3 DNA sequence: TGTGCCAGCAGCTTATTCGGCAGTAACACTGAAGCTTTCTTT. Protein product: CASSLFGSNTEAFF. Based on the CDR3 plus reference TRBV7-3 and TRBJ1-1, the full variable domain is GAGVSQTPSNKVTEKGKYVELRCDPISGHTALYWYRQSLGQGPEFLIYFQGTGAADDSGLPNDRFFAVRPEGSVSTLKIQRTERGDSAVYLCASSLFGSNTEAFFGQGTRLTVV.

This clonotype turned up a few times. This sequence joins TRBV14 and TRBJ2-7; 10 positions match TRBD2. The CDR3 totals 15 residues. Germline assignment: CDR1 SGHDN and CDR2 FVKESK. J lost 7 bases, V lost 5 bases, and 11 bases had no gene match. Here the CDR3 DNA reads TGTGCCAGCAGCGATTTCCTAGCGGGAGTTGAGGAGCAGTACTTC. This gives the protein CASSDFLAGVEEQYF.

This clonotype came up a few times. The chain carries TRBV6-1 and TRBJ2-2; D possibly matches TRBD1 or TRBD2 (6 bases each). The V and J ends lost 6 bases and 10 bases respectively, with 24 bases between them. Germline loops: CDR1 MNHNS, CDR2 SASEGT. This CDR3 is built from 16 residues. The CDR3 nucleotides read TGTGCCAGCAGCGACAATACTAGGACAGCTAGCGCGGAGCTGTTTTTT. Translation gives CASSDNTRTASAELFF.

The V and J genes are TRBV5-1 and TRBJ1-5, with 10 bases identical to TRBD1. The length of the CDR3 is 15 residues. CDR1 and CDR2 from the germline V gene are SGHRS and YFSETQ. V shed 0 bases, J shed 6 bases, and the junction held 3 bases outside the gene matches. This CDR3 is CASSLEGQGSQPQHF. The CDR3 nucleotides read TGCGCCAGCAGCTTGGAGGGACAGGGGAGTCAGCCCCAGCATTTT. The full variable domain, completed using reference TRBV5-1 and TRBJ1-5, is KAGVTQTPRYLIKTRGQQVTLSCSPISGHRSVSWYQQTPGQGLQFLFEYFSETQRNKGNFPGRFSGRQFSNSRSEMNVSTLELGDSALYLCASSLEGQGSQPQHFGDGTRLSIL.

This clonotype appeared a few times. V usage is TRBV6-2 or TRBV6-3 and J usage is TRBJ1-5; TRBD1 aligns across 7 bases. The germline CDR1 and CDR2 sequences are MNHEY and SVGEGT. J gave up 6 bases and V 4 bases, and 9 bases lay outside the gene matches. CDR3 length: 15 amino acids. CDR3 loop: CASSSGQVGGQPQHF. CDR3 sequence (DNA): TGTGCCAGCAGTTCCGGACAGGTCGGGGGTCAGCCCCAGCATTTT.

This clonotype has ten or more counts. This chain uses TRBV5-1 with TRBJ2-7; TRBD1 is a possible D gene (6 bases). Deletions cut 4 bases from V and 3 bases from J, with 11 bases between. Germline V CDR1 and CDR2: SGHRS, YFSETQ. The CDR3 contains 13 residues. The CDR3 loop is CASSPDRNYEQYF. DNA of the CDR3: TGCGCCAGCAGCCCGGACAGAAACTACGAGCAGTACTTC.

The CDR3 nucleotides are TGTGCCAGCAGCCAAGTGGGGGCCAAAAACATTCAGTACTTC. This gives the protein CASSQVGAKNIQYF. The V and J genes are TRBV14 and TRBJ2-4; D ambiguous. Trimming pared 1 base from V and 1 base from J, leaving 5 bases between. The V gene's germline CDR1 is SGHDN and CDR2 FVKESK. CDR3 length equals 14 residues.

V and J are TRBV3-1 and TRBJ2-6; the D call may be TRBD1 or TRBD2 (5 bases each). Germline CDR1 and CDR2: LGHDT and YNNKEL (reference sequence). V was cut by 6 bases and J by 0 bases, with 12 bases left in between. The CDR3 is made up of 16 amino acids. This chain's CDR3 is CASSRDGGSGANVLTF. In DNA, the CDR3 is TGTGCCAGCAGTCGGGACGGAGGCTCTGGGGCCAACGTCCTGACTTTC.

The table lists this clonotype with a few counts. The V and J genes are TRBV6-2 or TRBV6-3 and TRBJ2-7; D is perhaps TRBD2 (5 bases). The ends were cut back, 2 bases at V and 3 bases at J, with 20 bases in the middle. There are 17 residues in the CDR3. Germline V gene lookup returns CDR1 MNHEY and CDR2 SVGEGT. CDR3 loop: CASSYAPAGVGHYEQYF. The CDR3 bases are TGTGCCAGCAGTTACGCCCCGGCCGGGGTTGGGCACTACGAGCAGTACTTC.